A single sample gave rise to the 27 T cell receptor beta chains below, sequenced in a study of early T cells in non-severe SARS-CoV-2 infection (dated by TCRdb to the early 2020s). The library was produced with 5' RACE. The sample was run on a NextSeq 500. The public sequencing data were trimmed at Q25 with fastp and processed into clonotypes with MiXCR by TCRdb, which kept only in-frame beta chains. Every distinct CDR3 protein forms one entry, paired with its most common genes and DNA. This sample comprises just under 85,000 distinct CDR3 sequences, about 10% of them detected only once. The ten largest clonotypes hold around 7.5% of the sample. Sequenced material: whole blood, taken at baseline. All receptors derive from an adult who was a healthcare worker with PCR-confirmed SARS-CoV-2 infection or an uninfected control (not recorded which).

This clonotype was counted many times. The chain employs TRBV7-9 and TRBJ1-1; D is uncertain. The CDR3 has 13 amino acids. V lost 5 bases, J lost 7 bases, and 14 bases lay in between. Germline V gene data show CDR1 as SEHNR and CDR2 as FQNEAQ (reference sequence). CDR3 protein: CASSPSTQNEAFF. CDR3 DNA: TGTGCCAGCAGCCCTTCGACCCAAAATGAAGCTTTCTTT.

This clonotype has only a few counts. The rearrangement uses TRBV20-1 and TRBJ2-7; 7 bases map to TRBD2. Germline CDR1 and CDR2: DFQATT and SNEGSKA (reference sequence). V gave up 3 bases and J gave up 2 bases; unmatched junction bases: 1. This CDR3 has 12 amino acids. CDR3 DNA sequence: TGCAGTGCTAGGGGGGGGGCCTACGAGCAGTACTTC. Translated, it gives CSARGGAYEQYF.

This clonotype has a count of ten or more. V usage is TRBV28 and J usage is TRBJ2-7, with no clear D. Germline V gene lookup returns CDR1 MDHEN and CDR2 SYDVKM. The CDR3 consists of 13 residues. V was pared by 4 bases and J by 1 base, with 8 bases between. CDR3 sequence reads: CASSSRVSYEQYF. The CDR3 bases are TGTGCCAGCAGTTCCAGAGTTTCCTACGAGCAGTACTTC.

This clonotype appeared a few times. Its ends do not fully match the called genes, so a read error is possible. The CDR3 spells CASRLGGGLAGVVLF. The CDR3 DNA reads TGTGCCAGCAGATTAGGTGGGGGACTAGCGGGAGTAGTACTCTTC. The rearrangement joins TRBV27 to TRBJ2-1; 14 bases agree with TRBD2. CDR3 length equals 15 residues. Germline V gene data show CDR1 as MNHEY and CDR2 as SMNVEV (reference sequence).

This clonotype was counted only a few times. CDR3: CATHAGGGTQYF. The CDR3 bases are TGCGCCACTCACGCTGGCGGTGGGACCCAGTACTTC. The V call is TRBV10-2, the J call TRBJ2-5, with D uncertain. Germline CDR1 reads WSHSY; CDR2 reads SAAADI. The CDR3 loop spans 12 amino acids. The V end lost 10 bases, the J end lost 7 bases, and 16 bases lay between the germline ends.

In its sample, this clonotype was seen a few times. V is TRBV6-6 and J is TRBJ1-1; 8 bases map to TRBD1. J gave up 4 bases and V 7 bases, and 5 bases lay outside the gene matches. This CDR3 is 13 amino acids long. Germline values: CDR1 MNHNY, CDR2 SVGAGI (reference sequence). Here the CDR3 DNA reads TGTGCCAGCATTCGTACAGGGGGCACTGAAGCTTTCTTT. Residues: CASIRTGGTEAFF.

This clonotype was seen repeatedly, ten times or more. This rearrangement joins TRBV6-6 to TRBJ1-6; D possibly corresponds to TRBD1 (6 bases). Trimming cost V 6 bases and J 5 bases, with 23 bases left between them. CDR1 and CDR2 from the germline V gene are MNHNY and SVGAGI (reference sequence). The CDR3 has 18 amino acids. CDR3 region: CASSPAPNRVGNNSPLHF. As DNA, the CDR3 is TGTGCCAGCAGCCCCGCCCCGAACAGGGTTGGGAATAATTCACCCCTCCACTTT.

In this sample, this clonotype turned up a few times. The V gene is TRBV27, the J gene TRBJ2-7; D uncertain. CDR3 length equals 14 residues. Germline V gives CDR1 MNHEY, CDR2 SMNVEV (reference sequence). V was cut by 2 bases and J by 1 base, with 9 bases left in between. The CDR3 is CASSLAAASYEQYF. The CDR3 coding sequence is TGTGCCAGCAGTTTAGCGGCAGCTTCCTACGAGCAGTACTTC.

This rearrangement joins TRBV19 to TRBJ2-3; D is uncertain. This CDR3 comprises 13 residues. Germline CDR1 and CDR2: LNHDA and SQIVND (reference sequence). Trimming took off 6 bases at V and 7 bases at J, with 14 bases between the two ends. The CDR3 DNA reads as TGTGCCAGTAGAACCATAGCTGGCAATACGCAGTATTTT. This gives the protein CASRTIAGNTQYF.

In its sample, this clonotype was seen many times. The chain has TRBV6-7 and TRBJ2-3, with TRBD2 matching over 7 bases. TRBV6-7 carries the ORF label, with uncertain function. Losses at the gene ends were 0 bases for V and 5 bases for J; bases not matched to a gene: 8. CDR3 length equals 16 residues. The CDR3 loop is CASSYSWTRREDTQYF. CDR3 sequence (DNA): TGTGCCAGCAGTTACTCTTGGACTAGGAGAGAAGATACGCAGTATTTT.

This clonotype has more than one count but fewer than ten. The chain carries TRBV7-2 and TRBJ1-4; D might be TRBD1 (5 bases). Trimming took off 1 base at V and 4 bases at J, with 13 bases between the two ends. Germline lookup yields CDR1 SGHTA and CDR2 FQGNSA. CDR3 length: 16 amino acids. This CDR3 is CASSLVSGRVNEKLFF. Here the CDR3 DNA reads TGTGCCAGCAGCTTAGTTTCGGGACGTGTTAATGAAAAACTGTTTTTT.

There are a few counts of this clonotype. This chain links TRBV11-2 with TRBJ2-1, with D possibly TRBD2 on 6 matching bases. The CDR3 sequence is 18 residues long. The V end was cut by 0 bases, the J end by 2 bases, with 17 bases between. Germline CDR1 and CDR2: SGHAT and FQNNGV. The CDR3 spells CASSLDYFGGSAYNEQFF. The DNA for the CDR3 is TGTGCCAGCAGCTTAGACTACTTTGGAGGGAGCGCCTACAATGAGCAGTTCTTC.

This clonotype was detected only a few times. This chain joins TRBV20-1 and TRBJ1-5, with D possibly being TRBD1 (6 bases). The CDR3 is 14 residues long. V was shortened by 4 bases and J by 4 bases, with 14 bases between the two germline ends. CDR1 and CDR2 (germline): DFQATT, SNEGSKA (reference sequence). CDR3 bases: TGCAGTGCTACGCAGGGGCAGAGGAATCAGCCCCAGCATTTT. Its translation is CSATQGQRNQPQHF.

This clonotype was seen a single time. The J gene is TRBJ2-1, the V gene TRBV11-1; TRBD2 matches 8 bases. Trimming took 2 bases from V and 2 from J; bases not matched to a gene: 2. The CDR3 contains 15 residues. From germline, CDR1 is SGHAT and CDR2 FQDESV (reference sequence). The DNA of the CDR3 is TGTGCCAGCAGCTTACTAGCGGGTGCCTACAATGAGCAGTTCTTC. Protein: CASSLLAGAYNEQFF.

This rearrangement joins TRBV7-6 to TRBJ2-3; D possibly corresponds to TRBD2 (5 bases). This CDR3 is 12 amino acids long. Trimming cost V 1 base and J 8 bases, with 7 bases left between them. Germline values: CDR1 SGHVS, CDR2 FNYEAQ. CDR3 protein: CASSLELGTQYF. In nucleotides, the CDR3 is TGTGCCAGCAGCTTAGAACTAGGTACGCAGTATTTT.

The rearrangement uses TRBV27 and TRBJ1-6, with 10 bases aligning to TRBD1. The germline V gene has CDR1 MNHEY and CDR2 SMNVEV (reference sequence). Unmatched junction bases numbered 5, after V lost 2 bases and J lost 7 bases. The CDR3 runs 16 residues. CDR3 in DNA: TGTGCCAGCAGTTTAACCGAGACAGGGGGCAATTCACCCCTCCACTTT. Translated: CASSLTETGGNSPLHF.

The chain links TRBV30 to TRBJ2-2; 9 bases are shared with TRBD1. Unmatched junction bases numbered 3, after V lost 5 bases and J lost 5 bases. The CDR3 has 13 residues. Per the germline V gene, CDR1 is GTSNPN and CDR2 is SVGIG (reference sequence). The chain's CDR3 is CAWRGQGTGELFF. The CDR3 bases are TGTGCCTGGCGCGGACAGGGGACCGGGGAGCTGTTTTTT.

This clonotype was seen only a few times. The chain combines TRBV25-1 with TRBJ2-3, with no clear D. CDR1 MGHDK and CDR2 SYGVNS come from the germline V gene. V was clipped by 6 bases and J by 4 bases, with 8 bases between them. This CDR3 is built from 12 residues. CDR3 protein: CASRGLADTQYF. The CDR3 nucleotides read TGTGCCAGCAGGGGATTGGCAGATACGCAGTATTTT.

This CDR3 is CASSELGRSSSYEQYF. In DNA form, the CDR3 reads TGTGCCAGCAGCGAACTAGGACGCAGTAGCTCCTACGAGCAGTACTTC. The chain carries TRBV28 and TRBJ2-7; a possible D gene is TRBD2 (5 bases). Trimming removed 6 bases at V and 0 bases at J, with 18 bases between. Germline V CDR1 and CDR2: MDHEN, SYDVKM. The CDR3 runs 16 residues.

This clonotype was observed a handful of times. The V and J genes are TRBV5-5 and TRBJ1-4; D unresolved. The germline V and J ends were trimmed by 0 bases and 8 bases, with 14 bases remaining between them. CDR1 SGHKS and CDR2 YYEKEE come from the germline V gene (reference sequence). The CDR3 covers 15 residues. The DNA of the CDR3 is TGTGCCAGCAGCTTGGAGGCAACACCACCCGAAAAACTGTTTTTT. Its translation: CASSLEATPPEKLFF.

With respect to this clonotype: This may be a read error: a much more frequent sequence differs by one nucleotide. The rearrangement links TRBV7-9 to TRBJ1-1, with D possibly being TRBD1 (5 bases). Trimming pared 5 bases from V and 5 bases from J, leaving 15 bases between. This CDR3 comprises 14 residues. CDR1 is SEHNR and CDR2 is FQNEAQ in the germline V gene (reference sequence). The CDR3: CASSPPGFETEAFF. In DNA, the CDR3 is TGTGCCAGCAGCCCCCCAGGGTTTGAGACTGAAGCTTTCTTT.

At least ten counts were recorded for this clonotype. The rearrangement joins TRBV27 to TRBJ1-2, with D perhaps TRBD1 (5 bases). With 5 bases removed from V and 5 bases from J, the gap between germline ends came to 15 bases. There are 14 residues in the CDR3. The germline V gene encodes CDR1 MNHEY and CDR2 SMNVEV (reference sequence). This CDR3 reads CASSPLRDSYGYTF. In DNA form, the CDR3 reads TGTGCCAGCAGTCCCCTTCGTGACAGTTATGGCTACACCTTC.

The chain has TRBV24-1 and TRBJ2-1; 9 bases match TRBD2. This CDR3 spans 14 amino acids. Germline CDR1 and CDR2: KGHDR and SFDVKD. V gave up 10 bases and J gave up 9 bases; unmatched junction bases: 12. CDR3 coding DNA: TGTGCCACGGGACTCGCGGGAGGGCCTATTGAGCAGTTCTTC. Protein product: CATGLAGGPIEQFF.

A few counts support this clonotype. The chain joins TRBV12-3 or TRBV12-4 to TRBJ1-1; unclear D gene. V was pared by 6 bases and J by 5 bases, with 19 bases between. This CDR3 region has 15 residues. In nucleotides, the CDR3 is TGTGCCAGCAGGGAGTTGACTGGGAGTGGGACTGAAGCTTTCTTT. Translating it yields CASRELTGSGTEAFF.

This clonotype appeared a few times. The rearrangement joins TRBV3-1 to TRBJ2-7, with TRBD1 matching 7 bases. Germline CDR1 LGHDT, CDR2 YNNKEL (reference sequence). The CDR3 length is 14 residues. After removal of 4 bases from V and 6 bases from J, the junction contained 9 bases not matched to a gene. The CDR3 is CASSPRQGWSEQYF. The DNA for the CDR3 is TGTGCCAGCAGCCCCAGACAGGGTTGGAGCGAGCAGTACTTC.

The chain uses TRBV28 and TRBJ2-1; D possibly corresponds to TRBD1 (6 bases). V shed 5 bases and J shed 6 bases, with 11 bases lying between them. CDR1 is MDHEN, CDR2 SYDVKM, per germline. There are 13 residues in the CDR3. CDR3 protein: CASSLTGFNEQFF. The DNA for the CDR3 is TGTGCCAGCAGTCTCACAGGGTTCAATGAGCAGTTCTTC.

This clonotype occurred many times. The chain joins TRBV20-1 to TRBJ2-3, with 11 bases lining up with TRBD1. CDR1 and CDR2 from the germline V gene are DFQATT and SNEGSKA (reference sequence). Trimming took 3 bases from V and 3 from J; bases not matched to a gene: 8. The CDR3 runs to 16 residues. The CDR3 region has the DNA TGCAGTGCTAGTGGCCGGGACAGGGGGTGGACAGATACGCAGTATTTT. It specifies CSASGRDRGWTDTQYF.